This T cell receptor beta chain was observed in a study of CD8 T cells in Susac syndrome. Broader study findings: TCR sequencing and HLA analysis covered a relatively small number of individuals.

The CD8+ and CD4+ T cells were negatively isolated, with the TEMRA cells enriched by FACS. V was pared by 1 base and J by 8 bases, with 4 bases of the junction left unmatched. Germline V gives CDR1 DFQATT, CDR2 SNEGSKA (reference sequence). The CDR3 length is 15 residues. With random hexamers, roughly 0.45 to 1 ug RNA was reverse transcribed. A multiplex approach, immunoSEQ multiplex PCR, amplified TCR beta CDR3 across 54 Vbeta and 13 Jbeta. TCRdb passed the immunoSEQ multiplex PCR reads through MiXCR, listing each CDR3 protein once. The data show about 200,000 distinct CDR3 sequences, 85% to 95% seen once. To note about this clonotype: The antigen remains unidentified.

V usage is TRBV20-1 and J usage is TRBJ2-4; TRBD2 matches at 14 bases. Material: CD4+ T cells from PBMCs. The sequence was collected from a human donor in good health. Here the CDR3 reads CSARAGTSGSDIQYF. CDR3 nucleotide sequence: TGCAGTGCTAGAGCCGGGACTAGCGGGAGTGACATTCAGTACTTC.